Sequencing of this T cell receptor (beta chain) was carried out in a study of T cell changes during pregnancy in multiple sclerosis. TCRdb's copy holds only in-frame clones and misses some; the assay was immunoSEQ multiplex PCR. The sample records under 50,000 clones, around 94% being singletons. This clone was observed a handful of times. Losses at the gene ends were 2 bases for V and 6 bases for J; bases not matched to a gene: 6. The CDR3 extends over 15 amino acids. Germline CDR1 is MRHNA and CDR2 is SNTAGT. This clonotype originated in a female donor with multiple sclerosis, enrolled in a pregnancy study. V is TRBV6-4 and J is TRBJ2-3, with 9 positions matching TRBD2. The material was CD8+ T cells from peripheral blood mononuclear cells, obtained in the third trimester of pregnancy. The CDR3 reads CASSDGGGAADTQYF. The CDR3 DNA follows: TGTGCCAGCAGTGACGGCGGGGGGGCCGCGGATACGCAGTATTTT.